This TCR beta chain was obtained from a study of response to subunit inactivated influenza vaccine. One entry per CDR3 protein results from TCRdb running MiXCR on the RT-PCR reads. The sample consists of about 610,000 distinct CDR3 sequences, 12% to 15% of them appearing once. Germline values: CDR1 LNHNV, CDR2 YYDKDF (reference sequence). The CDR3 has 14 amino acids. Trimming pared 1 base from V and 6 bases from J, leaving 11 bases between. Comment on this clonotype: The antigen is not known.

Study outcomes and limitations: Authors suggested that a seasonal influenza vaccination recruits few new T cells each time.

The chain carries TRBV15 and TRBJ2-3; no firm D call. This clonotype was obtained from a man aged 50-60 years who received an inactivated influenza vaccine. The specimen comprised PBMCs from blood, sampled roughly 12 days after vaccination. In nucleotides, the CDR3 is TGTGCCACCAGCAGAGGTCTAGTCTCTGATACGCAGTATTTT. Its translation: CATSRGLVSDTQYF.